One sample yielded the 9 T cell receptor beta chains listed below, sequenced in a study of blood T cell repertoires in COVID-19. Generated by immunoSEQ multiplex PCR, the TCRdb table keeps only in-frame clones and is missing some. The sample holds about 85,000 clones; about four fifths are singletons and the top ten take 6.3%. The sequenced material came from peripheral blood. These receptors came from a man between 60 and 70 years old with acute or convalescent COVID-19.

The chain combines TRBV4-2 with TRBJ1-1, with 7 positions matching TRBD1. CDR1 and CDR2 (germline): LGHNA, YNFKEQ. This CDR3 spans 17 amino acids. V lost 1 base to trimming and J lost 0 bases; unmatched junction nucleotides: 8. The CDR3: CASSQVGQELMNTEAFF. The CDR3 DNA is TGTGCCAGCAGCCAAGTAGGACAGGAACTCATGAACACTGAAGCTTTCTTT.

The V gene is TRBV27, the J gene TRBJ1-2, with D possibly being TRBD1 (6 bases). V gave up 5 bases and J gave up 6 bases, with 16 bases separating them. The CDR3 has 14 residues. Germline lookup yields CDR1 MNHEY and CDR2 SMNVEV (reference sequence). This CDR3 reads CASSGLQGSDGYTF. Here the CDR3 DNA reads TGTGCCAGCAGTGGGCTACAGGGTTCGGATGGCTACACCTTC.

The chain uses TRBV19 and TRBJ2-1; 7 bases match TRBD1. Germline V CDR1 and CDR2: LNHDA, SQIVND (reference sequence). The CDR3 covers 12 residues. J was trimmed by 10 bases and V by 3 bases; bases with no gene match: 3. CDR3 protein: CASSMTGSEQFF. The DNA for the CDR3 is TGTGCCAGTAGTATGACAGGGTCGGAGCAGTTCTTC.

This clone has just a few counts. The chain carries TRBV27 and TRBJ2-2; D possibly corresponds to TRBD2 (6 bases). The ends were cut back, 1 base at V and 0 bases at J, with 9 bases in the middle. Germline loops: CDR1 MNHEY, CDR2 SMNVEV (reference sequence). The length of the CDR3 is 16 residues. Written as DNA, the CDR3 is TGTGCCAGCAGTTTATACGGGGGTTCGAACACCGGGGAGCTGTTTTTT. Translating gives CASSLYGGSNTGELFF.

The chain carries TRBV12-3 or TRBV12-4 and TRBJ1-1; TRBD1 is a possible D gene (5 bases). Trimming stripped 2 bases from V and 10 bases from J, with 8 bases between. The CDR3 consists of 11 residues. The chain's CDR3 is CASSLIGVAFF. CDR3 bases: TGTGCCAGCAGTTTAATAGGGGTAGCTTTCTTT.

The rearrangement links TRBV19 to TRBJ2-3; TRBD2 agrees at 8 bases. V dropped 3 bases and J dropped 5; count of bases not matched to a gene: 7. This CDR3 is 15 amino acids long. CDR1 and CDR2 from the germline V gene are LNHDA and SQIVND (reference sequence). CDR3 loop: CASSIRAGAVDTQYF. The CDR3 DNA is TGTGCCAGTAGTATCCGAGCGGGGGCGGTAGATACGCAGTATTTT. Based on the CDR3 plus reference TRBV19 and TRBJ2-3, the full variable domain is DGGITQSPKYLFRKEGQNVTLSCEQNLNHDAMYWYRQDPGQGLRLIYYSQIVNDFQKGDIAEGYSVSREKKESFPLTVTSAQKNPTAFYLCASSIRAGAVDTQYFGPGTRLTVL.

The CDR3 region has the DNA TGTGCCAGCAGCTCGGGACTAGGGGAAGAGACCCAGTACTTC. Amino acids: CASSSGLGEETQYF. V is TRBV7-3 and J is TRBJ2-5; 8 bases are a match to TRBD2. V was pared by 4 bases and J by 3 bases, with 4 bases of the junction left unmatched. Germline-derived CDR1 and CDR2 are SGHTA and FQGTGA. The CDR3 is 14 amino acids.

The V call is TRBV20-1, the J call TRBJ1-2, with D unclear. The CDR3 is made up of 11 amino acids. The ends were cut back, 5 bases at V and 3 bases at J, with 7 bases in the middle. Per the germline V gene, CDR1 is DFQATT and CDR2 is SNEGSKA (reference sequence). CDR3 in DNA: TGCAGTGCTGAGGGTTACTATGGCTACACCTTC. It yields the protein CSAEGYYGYTF.

In DNA form, the CDR3 reads TGTGCCAGCAGACGCCGGCGACAGCCCTACGAGCAGTACTTC. Protein product: CASRRRRQPYEQYF. The J gene is TRBJ2-7, the V gene TRBV6-5; D possibly corresponds to TRBD1 (5 bases). The CDR3 contains 14 residues. The germline CDR1 and CDR2 sequences are MNHEY and SVGAGI. V was trimmed by 6 bases and J by 2 bases, leaving 14 bases between them.